This is a list of T cell receptor beta chains from one sample in a study of neoadjuvant anti-PD-1 for oral cavity cancer. TCRdb's table, derived via immunoSEQ multiplex PCR, lists solely in-frame clones and lacks some. The profile shows 11,000 to 15,000 clones, just under 75% of them singletons. The starting material was PBMCs, obtained after nivolumab (anti-PD-1) treatment. All receptors derive from a person aged 35-79 years with oral cavity squamous cell carcinoma. The CDR3 runs from the conserved cysteine through the conserved F or W. Each record gives: J gene, D gene, clone size, V gene, CDR3 DNA, CDR3 protein. D genes are given only for firm matches. Size values are once, few and many counts, or a class for expanded clones, and some rows have none.

>TRBJ1-1|TRBD1|.|TRBV2
TGTGCCAGCAACCTGGGACAGAGGAACACTGAAGCTTTCTTT
CASNLGQRNTEAFF
>TRBJ1-1|.|few|TRBV9
TGTGCCAGCAGCACTAGCTGGGGGGGAGGTATTGAAGCTTTCTTT
CASSTSWGGGIEAFF
>TRBJ2-3|TRBD1|.|TRBV5-6
TGTGCCAGCAGCCCAGGACACCGGGACAGAGTCACAGATACGCAGTATTTT
CASSPGHRDRVTDTQYF
>TRBJ1-3|.|.|TRBV25-1
TGTGCCAGCAGTGAACTCGGGAACACCGGAAACACCATATATTTT
CASSELGNTGNTIYF
>TRBJ2-5|.|.|TRBV6-5
TGTGCCAGCAAGGGCGGTGGAGAGACCCAGTACTTC
CASKGGGETQYF
>TRBJ2-5|TRBD1|.|TRBV30
TGTGCCTCGCGATCCCTCACAGGGGGAGGTGAGACCCAGTACTTC
CASRSLTGGGETQYF
>TRBJ1-5|TRBD1|.|TRBV30
TGTGCCTGGAGTCCGGACCGGACAGGGGAGCTATGGGGGGACCAGCCCCAGCATTTT
CAWSPDRTGELWGDQPQHF
>TRBJ2-5|TRBD2|.|TRBV9
TGTGCCAGCAGCGTAGGAGATAGCGGGGGGGTCGAAGAGACCCAGTACTTC
CASSVGDSGGVEETQYF
>TRBJ1-1|TRBD1|.|TRBV7-9
TGTGCCAGCAGCCCGGACAGGAAATGGTACACTGAAGCTTTCTTT
CASSPDRKWYTEAFF
>TRBJ1-1|.|few|TRBV5-1
TGCGCCAGCAGTTCGAAGGTGGAGAACACTGAAGCTTTCTTT
CASSSKVENTEAFF
>TRBJ2-7|.|.|TRBV2
TGTGCCAGCAGTGACCCACTTCGACCTATCCCCGTGGAGCAGTACTTC
CASSDPLRPIPVEQYF
>TRBJ2-1|TRBD1|few|TRBV5-8
TGTGCCAGCAGCAAGGGGGCTTTATCACTGAATGAGCAGTTCTTC
CASSKGALSLNEQFF
>TRBJ1-1|.|.|TRBV5-1
TGCGCCAGCAGCTCCCACAGGGAGGTCACTGAAGCTTTCTTT
CASSSHREVTEAFF
>TRBJ2-1|TRBD2|few|TRBV5-1
TGCGCCAGCAGCTTGGCTTTGTCTAGCGGCTACAATGAGCAGTTCTTC
CASSLALSSGYNEQFF
>TRBJ2-7|.|.|TRBV9
TGTGCCAGCAGCGTGGGGGGGCAGGTACTCTACGAGCAGTACTTC
CASSVGGQVLYEQYF
>TRBJ2-1|TRBD2|once|TRBV5-4
TGTGCCAGCAGCTCCGGACTAGCGGCTTCTAGCTCCTACAATGAGCAGTTCTTC
CASSSGLAASSSYNEQFF
>TRBJ2-3|.|.|TRBV10-3
TGTGCCATATCCGGCACAGATACGCAGTATTTT
CAISGTDTQYF
>TRBJ1-2|TRBD1|.|TRBV6-4
TGTGCCAGCAGGCCAGGGGGGTCTAACTATGGCTACACCTTC
CASRPGGSNYGYTF
>TRBJ1-1|TRBD1|.|TRBV7-8
TGTGCCAGCAGCTTGATGGTCAGGGGGCCTGAAGCTTTCTTT
CASSLMVRGPEAFF
>TRBJ2-1|.|.|TRBV28
TGTGCCAGCGAAGGACAGAGCTCCTACAATGAGCAGTTCTTC
CASEGQSSYNEQFF
>TRBJ2-7|TRBD1|.|TRBV6-1
TGTGCCAGCAACGACAGGGGGCGTAACGAGCAGTACTTC
CASNDRGRNEQYF
>TRBJ2-3|.|.|TRBV11-3
TGTGCCAGCAGCTTAGGTGCCAACACAGATACGCAGTATTTT
CASSLGANTDTQYF
>TRBJ2-7|.|once|TRBV7-9
TGTGCCAGCAGCTTACCCCCCCGGTTGGGCTTCGAGCAGTACTTC
CASSLPPRLGFEQYF
>TRBJ1-1|TRBD1|.|TRBV5-5
TGTGCCAGCAGCTTCCAGGGGGGACCGAACACTGAAGCTTTCTTT
CASSFQGGPNTEAFF
>TRBJ2-5|.|.|TRBV30
TGTGCCTGGAGTGTTAGGCCCGGGACCCAGTACTTC
CAWSVRPGTQYF
>TRBJ1-6|.|.|TRBV30
TGTGCCTCGGCGGGGGATTATTCACCCCTCCACTTT
CASAGDYSPLHF
>TRBJ2-1|.|few|TRBV6-6
TGTGCCAGTATTACTCGGGAGTACAATGAGCAGTTCTTC
CASITREYNEQFF
>TRBJ1-2|.|few|TRBV11-2
TGTGCCAGCGGGGCACAGGGTACTTCCTACGGCTACACCTTC
CASGAQGTSYGYTF
>TRBJ2-5|TRBD2|.|TRBV11-2
TGTGCCAGCAGCTTTGCACTAGCGCGGGAGACCCAGTACTTC
CASSFALARETQYF
>TRBJ2-7|TRBD2|.|TRBV5-4
TGTGCCAGCAGTCTAGCGGGAGACGACGAGCAGTACTTC
CASSLAGDDEQYF
>TRBJ1-1|.|.|TRBV10-2
TGCGCCAGCAGTGAGTCGGAGGGGGGTAGGGCTGAAGCTTTCTTT
CASSESEGGRAEAFF
>TRBJ2-3|.|.|TRBV4-1
TGCGCCAGCAGCCAAGAATGGCAGGCGGCAGATACGCAGTATTTT
CASSQEWQAADTQYF
>TRBJ2-7|TRBD1|few|TRBV6-1
TGTGCCAGCAGTCCGACACAGGGGGCTTGGGAGCAGTACTTC
CASSPTQGAWEQYF
>TRBJ2-1|.|once|TRBV13
TGTGCCAGCAGCGACTACAATGAGCAGTTCTTC
CASSDYNEQFF
>TRBJ1-1|.|few|TRBV18
TGTGCCAGCTCACCCCGGCCTGACGTCGGGAGGGACACTGAAGCTTTCTTT
CASSPRPDVGRDTEAFF